These 29 T cell receptor beta chains originate from one sample sequenced in a study of PD-1 blockade in classical Hodgkin lymphoma. Generated by immunoSEQ multiplex PCR, the TCRdb table keeps only in-frame clones and is missing some. This table has some 14,000 clones, roughly 89% appearing once. Time point reported: cycle 4 day 1 (C4D1), after 5 to 7 weeks of nivolumab. All trial patients relapsed after autologous stem cell transplantation. The authors enriched CD8+ T cells from thawed PBMCs via magnetic negative selection. Sequencing was performed on CD8+ T cells from blood, taken before the fourth cycle of nivolumab. The receptor set was obtained from a human donor with classical Hodgkin lymphoma.

This clone is termed large. V usage is TRBV14 and J usage is TRBJ2-7; no clear D gene. This CDR3 is built from 16 residues. The ends were cut back, 1 base at V and 0 bases at J, with 13 bases in the middle. Germline lookup yields CDR1 SGHDN and CDR2 FVKESK. CDR3 region: CASSQGVSTASYEQYF. The CDR3 nucleotides are TGTGCCAGCAGCCAAGGGGTCTCGACCGCCTCCTACGAGCAGTACTTC.

The chain uses TRBV4-1 and TRBJ2-1, with D unresolved. The V end lost 2 bases, the J end lost 2 bases, and 7 bases lay between the germline ends. This CDR3 has 14 amino acids. Looked up from germline, CDR1 is MGHRA and CDR2 is YSYEKL. CDR3 DNA sequence: TGCGCCAGCAGCCAAAGGGTGACCTACAATGAGCAGTTCTTC. Protein product: CASSQRVTYNEQFF.

The chain employs TRBV5-1 and TRBJ2-7, with TRBD1 matching 7 bases. With 3 bases clipped from V and 2 bases from J, the junction kept 5 bases outside the gene matches. CDR1 is SGHRS, CDR2 YFSETQ, per germline. The CDR3 runs 14 residues. Here the CDR3 reads CASSSLTGTYEQYF. In nucleotides, the CDR3 is TGCGCCAGCAGCTCCCTGACAGGGACCTACGAGCAGTACTTC.

J is TRBJ1-1 and V is TRBV2; tentatively, D is TRBD1 (5 bases). This CDR3 spans 12 amino acids. With 4 bases removed from V and 7 bases from J, the gap between germline ends came to 10 bases. Germline CDR1 reads SNHLY; CDR2 reads FYNNEI. The CDR3 DNA is TGTGCCAGCAGTGGGGGGGGGATTGAAGCTTTCTTT. It encodes CASSGGGIEAFF.

The V call is TRBV28, the J call TRBJ1-5; TRBD1 matches at 10 bases. Germline trimming cut 6 bases from V and 5 bases from J; bases unmatched to any gene: 16. The germline CDR1 and CDR2 sequences are MDHEN and SYDVKM. The CDR3 is made up of 18 amino acids. In nucleotides, the CDR3 is TGTGCCAGCAGGATCCGGGACAGGGGCCGCGCCCACGATCAGCCCCAGCATTTT. Its protein is CASRIRDRGRAHDQPQHF.

This clone was detected only once. The gene calls are TRBV5-4 and TRBJ2-1, with 7 bases matching TRBD1. The V and J ends lost 4 bases and 5 bases, in that order; junction bases with no gene match: 9. Germline V gene lookup returns CDR1 SGHNT and CDR2 YYREEE (reference sequence). The CDR3 spans 15 residues. The CDR3, as DNA: TGTGCCAGCAGCCCCCGGACAGGAGCTAACAATGAGCAGTTCTTC. Residues: CASSPRTGANNEQFF.

V usage is TRBV7-8 and J usage is TRBJ2-5; possibly TRBD1 for D (5 bases). V was pared by 1 base and J by 1 base, with 10 bases between. Per the germline V gene, CDR1 is SGHVS and CDR2 is FQNEAQ. The CDR3 covers 15 residues. The CDR3 sequence: CASSLEGAVQETQYF. CDR3 sequence (DNA): TGTGCCAGCAGCTTAGAAGGGGCAGTCCAAGAGACCCAGTACTTC. The variable domain in full, completed from reference TRBV7-8 and TRBJ2-5, reads GAGVSQSPRYKVAKRGQDVALRCDPISGHVSLFWYQQALGQGPEFLTYFQNEAQLDKSGLPSDRFFAERPEGSVSTLKIQRTQQEDSAVYLCASSLEGAVQETQYFGPGTRLLVL.

The V call is TRBV28, the J call TRBJ2-1; 12 bases are shared with TRBD2. With V trimmed by 2 bases and J by 4 bases, 0 bases remained unmatched. Germline-derived CDR1 and CDR2 are MDHEN and SYDVKM. The CDR3 extends over 15 amino acids. CDR3 residues: CASSLLAGGYNEQFF. CDR3 DNA: TGTGCCAGCAGTTTACTAGCGGGAGGGTACAATGAGCAGTTCTTC.

By share, this clone counts as large. This chain joins TRBV2 and TRBJ2-4; 7 bases line up with TRBD1. CDR1 is SNHLY and CDR2 is FYNNEI in the germline V gene. Trimming removed 6 bases from V and 5 bases from J; junction bases left unmatched: 10. The CDR3 has 15 amino acids. The CDR3 protein is CASRDLDRVENIQYF. The DNA of the CDR3 is TGTGCCAGCAGGGATCTCGACAGGGTAGAAAACATTCAGTACTTC.

The V gene is TRBV4-1, the J gene TRBJ2-7; 10 bases map to TRBD1. CDR1 and CDR2 from the germline V gene are MGHRA and YSYEKL. Losses at the gene ends were 6 bases for V and 5 bases for J; bases not matched to a gene: 4. The CDR3 spans 13 residues. In nucleotides, the CDR3 is TGCGCCAGCAGGGGGACAGGGGACCACGAGCAGTACTTC. Amino acids: CASRGTGDHEQYF.

Note on this clone: Its ends do not fully match the called genes, so a read error is possible. This chain joins TRBV27 and TRBJ2-1; TRBD2 aligns across 11 bases. This CDR3 has 16 amino acids. Germline loops: CDR1 MNHEY, CDR2 SMNVEV (reference sequence). The CDR3 DNA follows: TGTGCCACCAGTCGTGGGACTAGCGGCTCCTACAATGAGCAGTTCTTC. This sequence encodes CATSRGTSGSYNEQFF.

The chain combines TRBV10-3 with TRBJ2-2, with D possibly being TRBD2 (6 bases). CDR1 and CDR2 (germline): ENHRY, SYGVKD. The V gene lost 10 bases and the J gene lost 3 bases, with 15 bases spanning the gap. The CDR3 length is 14 residues. CDR3 amino acids: CATERGTDTGELFF. The CDR3, as DNA: TGTGCCACTGAACGGGGGACGGACACCGGGGAGCTGTTTTTT.

Relative to its sample, this clone is large. The gene calls are TRBV6-5 and TRBJ1-3; D is perhaps TRBD1 (5 bases). The CDR3 consists of 14 residues. CDR1 is MNHEY and CDR2 is SVGAGI in the germline V gene. V was shortened by 5 bases and J by 8 bases, with 16 bases between the two germline ends. The CDR3 region is CASSQSLGGHTIYF. CDR3 coding DNA: TGTGCCAGCAGTCAATCACTCGGGGGACACACCATATATTTT.

The chain employs TRBV5-8 and TRBJ1-6, with TRBD1 as a possible D gene (6 bases). Germline CDR1 reads SGHTS; CDR2 reads YDEGEE. Trimming stripped 4 bases from V and 0 bases from J, with 11 bases between. The length of the CDR3 is 16 residues. CDR3 protein: CASSNRVSSYNSPLHF. In DNA, the CDR3 is TGTGCCAGCAGCAACAGGGTGAGCTCCTATAATTCACCCCTCCACTTT.

The sample holds one count of this clone. The chain employs TRBV6-5 and TRBJ2-1, with a possible D match to TRBD2 (5 bases). The V and J ends lost 6 bases and 7 bases respectively, with 19 bases between them. This CDR3 is 15 amino acids long. CDR1 MNHEY and CDR2 SVGAGI come from the germline V gene. CDR3 residues: CASSPVQPRANEQFF. In DNA form, the CDR3 reads TGTGCCAGCAGCCCCGTGCAGCCGAGGGCGAATGAGCAGTTCTTC.

CDR3 bases: TGTGCCAGCAGCTTAGCCGCGGGAGGGACAGCCTACGAGCAGTACTTC. Translation gives CASSLAAGGTAYEQYF. The V gene is TRBV7-9, the J gene TRBJ2-7, with TRBD2 matching over 9 bases. V lost 0 bases to trimming and J lost 2 bases; unmatched junction nucleotides: 5. This CDR3 has 16 amino acids. Germline V gives CDR1 SEHNR, CDR2 FQNEAQ (reference sequence).

This clone was detected once. The chain is built from TRBV27 and TRBJ2-7; 10 bases are a match to TRBD2. The CDR3 extends over 15 amino acids. Germline CDR1 MNHEY, CDR2 SMNVEV (reference sequence). Germline trimming cut 4 bases from V and 1 base from J; bases unmatched to any gene: 4. CDR3 coding DNA: TGTGCCAGCAGTTCTGTGACTAGCGGGTCCTACGAGCAGTACTTC. Translated: CASSSVTSGSYEQYF.

The chain carries TRBV30 and TRBJ2-6; D is unresolved. Trimming took 0 bases from V and 4 from J, leaving 7 bases between them. Per the germline V gene, CDR1 is GTSNPN and CDR2 is SVGIG (reference sequence). The CDR3 has 14 amino acids. The CDR3 loop reads CAWSVGAGANVLTF. The CDR3 bases are TGTGCCTGGAGTGTTGGTGCCGGGGCCAACGTCCTGACTTTC.

As concerns this clone: At one of its ends the junction is not consistent with the germline gene, which may arise from a read error. V usage is TRBV5-8 and J usage is TRBJ1-5; TRBD1 matches at 9 bases. The CDR3 sequence is 14 residues long. CDR1 is SGHTS and CDR2 is YDEGEE in the germline V gene. This CDR3 reads CASSTGQGNQPQHF. Written as DNA, the CDR3 is TGTGCCAGCAGCACGGGACAGGGCAACCAGCCCCAGCATTTT.

The chain combines TRBV12-2 with TRBJ2-1; the D call of TRBD2 is as the table states it, not checked on the DNA. TRBV12-2 is shown as a pseudogene. The CDR3 has 14 residues. In DNA form, the CDR3 reads TGTGCAAGTCGCCCCGCCGAAGCTTACAATGAGCAGTTCTTC. It specifies CASRPAEAYNEQFF.

The genes are TRBV2 and TRBJ2-7, with 12 bases lining up with TRBD2. The germline V gene has CDR1 SNHLY and CDR2 FYNNEI. After removal of 2 bases from V and 2 bases from J, the junction contained 4 bases not matched to a gene. The CDR3 loop spans 16 amino acids. This chain's CDR3 is CASSEPGLAGPYEQYF. CDR3 nucleotide sequence: TGTGCCAGCAGTGAACCGGGACTAGCGGGCCCCTACGAGCAGTACTTC.

V is TRBV11-1 and J is TRBJ2-1; D is possibly TRBD1 or TRBD2 (6 bases each). The CDR3 contains 16 residues. V was shortened by 1 base and J by 6 bases, with 16 bases between the two germline ends. CDR1 is SGHAT and CDR2 is FQDESV in the germline V gene (reference sequence). The CDR3 loop is CASSLDRLGGFNEQFF. The CDR3 DNA reads as TGTGCCAGCAGCTTAGATCGGCTAGGGGGGTTCAATGAGCAGTTCTTC.

The chain links TRBV4-1 to TRBJ1-6; D gene ambiguous. Per the germline V gene, CDR1 is MGHRA and CDR2 is YSYEKL. Deletions cut 0 bases from V and 0 bases from J, with 9 bases between. This CDR3 comprises 17 residues. The CDR3 reads CASSQEASSSYNSPLHF. The CDR3 coding sequence is TGCGCCAGCAGCCAAGAAGCATCTAGCTCCTATAATTCACCCCTCCACTTT.

This clone showed up just once. The V call is TRBV9, the J call TRBJ2-1; 11 bases are shared with TRBD2. This CDR3 is built from 15 residues. Per the germline V gene, CDR1 is SGDLS and CDR2 is YYNGEE. The trim removed 2 bases at V and 10 bases at J, leaving 8 bases unmatched. The CDR3 loop reads CASSVSGRADGEQFF. The CDR3 coding sequence is TGTGCCAGCAGCGTTAGCGGGAGGGCTGATGGAGAGCAGTTCTTC.

This chain's CDR3 is CASSLAYGNTEAFF. The CDR3 DNA reads as TGCGCCAGCAGCTTGGCATATGGGAACACTGAAGCTTTCTTT. The chain couples TRBV5-1 to TRBJ1-1; no clear D. The germline CDR1 and CDR2 sequences are SGHRS and YFSETQ. The V gene lost 0 bases and the J gene lost 1 base, with 7 bases spanning the gap. The length of the CDR3 is 14 residues.

The chain combines TRBV7-6 with TRBJ2-2; D unclear. V was trimmed by 3 bases and J by 6 bases, leaving 5 bases between them. The CDR3 has 12 amino acids. Germline loops: CDR1 SGHVS, CDR2 FNYEAQ. The CDR3 is CASSFVPGELFF. The CDR3 DNA reads TGTGCCAGCAGCTTCGTCCCCGGGGAGCTGTTTTTT.

The genes are TRBV27 and TRBJ1-4; D possibly corresponds to TRBD1 (5 bases). Germline V lookup: CDR1 MNHEY, CDR2 SMNVEV (reference sequence). The CDR3 runs to 16 residues. V dropped 2 bases and J dropped 5 bases, with 15 bases sitting between them. DNA for the CDR3: TGTGCCAGCAGTTTAGTTAGGACAACAGAGAATGAAAAACTGTTTTTT. This gives the protein CASSLVRTTENEKLFF.

This chain links TRBV28 with TRBJ2-1; D is ambiguous. The germline V gene encodes CDR1 MDHEN and CDR2 SYDVKM. Trimming cost V 2 bases and J 7 bases, with 0 bases left between them. The CDR3 runs to 10 residues. The CDR3 loop reads CASSLNEQFF. CDR3 DNA: TGTGCCAGCAGTTTAAATGAGCAGTTCTTC.

The V and J genes are TRBV28 and TRBJ1-6; D is uncertain. Per germline, CDR1 MDHEN and CDR2 SYDVKM. Trimming pared 1 base from V and 7 bases from J, leaving 5 bases between. This CDR3 contains 13 residues. This chain's CDR3 is CASSLSGNSPLHF. CDR3 nucleotides: TGTGCCAGCAGTTTATCTGGAAATTCACCCCTCCACTTT.